The present TCR beta chain was sequenced within a study of blood T cell repertoires in COVID-19. Between the trimmed V and J ends, which lost 3 bases and 2 bases, there was a span of 20 bases. This CDR3 comprises 18 residues. Germline V gives CDR1 WSHSY, CDR2 SAAADI. Study processing details: Counts of nucleated cells, estimated from reference gene primer amplification, were obtained. Assay: immunoSEQ multiplex PCR; the TCRdb copy retains only in-frame clones and omits some. Clone size and the V and J calls come from that table; the DNA yielded D and trimming. The sample holds about 140,000 clones, about 87% seen once. Seattle's enrolled individuals joined amid active infection and were then monitored longitudinally. This clone was seen more than once but under ten times.

Sequencing was done on a sample of peripheral blood. This rearrangement joins TRBV10-2 to TRBJ2-1; D might be TRBD2 (6 bases). The TCR comes from a human donor with COVID-19, enrolled during active disease. The donor label of this sample is uncertain. CDR3 sequence reads: CASSEHWTTIGTYNEQFF. The CDR3 DNA reads as TGCGCCAGCAGTGAACATTGGACTACAATCGGCACCTACAATGAGCAGTTCTTC.